This T cell receptor beta chain was captured by sequencing in a study of T cells in Graves' hyperthyroidism and ophthalmopathy. Points from the study as a whole: Ophthalmopathy got predicted by the model a median approximately six months before its onset. A model of 13 V-J features distinguished ophthalmopathy from stable hyperthyroidism.

This clonotype has ten or more counts. What it binds is not known. Authors of the study amplified TCR beta CDR3 regions from RNA transcripts. With the HTBI primer set, the TCR CDR3 went through a first round of RT-PCR. Each CDR3 protein is one row after TCRdb ran MiXCR on the multiplex PCR reads. The repertoire holds roughly 500,000 distinct CDR3 sequences, 35% to 50% seen once, with roughly 45% in the top ten. Uncontrolled infection, other autoimmune disease, pregnancy and lactation each barred patients from inclusion. The V end was cut by 10 bases, the J end by 4 bases, with 10 bases between. The CDR3 covers 12 residues. The V gene's germline CDR1 is ENHRY and CDR2 SYGVKD.

The clonotype comes from an adult woman with Graves' disease, either hyperthyroidism or ophthalmopathy (not recorded which). The source material was peripheral blood or thyroid tissue (not recorded which). J is TRBJ2-2 and V is TRBV10-3, with D uncertain. Here the CDR3 reads CASSSTTGELFF. CDR3 coding DNA: TGTGCCAGCTCTAGTACCACCGGGGAGCTGTTTTTT.